This record looks at one T cell receptor (beta chain) sequence and its context. This specimen belongs to a study of shared T cell receptors in the human thymus. Sequencing was performed with immunoSEQ multiplex PCR; in TCRdb, only in-frame clones are kept and a portion is missing. The data show 700,000 or so clones, with approximately 85% seen just once and around 0.01% held by the top ten. The germline V gene encodes CDR1 SEHNR and CDR2 FQNEAQ (reference sequence). The CDR3 is made up of 14 amino acids. J gave up 1 base and V 4 bases, and 3 bases lay outside the gene matches. In addition, the sample was reused for a study of human thymus T cells. According to that study: The thymus tissue came from resections taken during corrective heart surgery.

The chain joins TRBV7-9 to TRBJ1-1; TRBD1 agrees at 7 bases. This TCR was sampled from a girl under three years old with a congenital heart defect. What was sequenced was thymocytes. The CDR3 reads CASSYRDRNTEAFF. The CDR3 nucleotides read TGTGCCAGCAGCTACCGGGACAGGAACACTGAAGCTTTCTTT.